The source of this T cell receptor (beta chain) is a study of T cell changes during pregnancy in multiple sclerosis. The table lists this clone with a count of one. Using immunoSEQ multiplex PCR, the repertoire was profiled, and TCRdb retains in-frame clones only, with some absent. The table records roughly 18,000 clones, about 90% of them present only once. The V gene end was trimmed by 6 bases and the J gene end by 2 bases; junction bases not matched to a gene: 5. Germline V gene sequence: CDR1 PRHDT, CDR2 FYEKMQ (reference sequence). The length of the CDR3 is 14 residues. The sequence was collected from a female donor in good health, enrolled as a control in a pregnancy study. This sequence joins TRBV13 and TRBJ2-5, with TRBD1 matching 8 bases. The sample here was CD8+ T cells from peripheral blood mononuclear cells, taken after pregnancy. Here the CDR3 reads CASRGTGPQETQYF. CDR3 nucleotide sequence: TGTGCCAGCAGGGGGACAGGACCTCAAGAGACCCAGTACTTC.